One sample yielded the 6 T cell receptor beta chains listed below, sequenced in a study of chemoradiotherapy in HPV16-positive cancers (dated by TCRdb to between 2021 and 2024). The library relied on the immunoSEQ multiplex PCR assay. In its TCRdb copy, this immuneACCESS table keeps in-frame sequences only and misses some clones. Where compared with another copy, unresolved V genes explain less than half of these, and the others have no known cause. In this sample the table shows approximately 13,000 clones, roughly 71% of which occur a single time. Clones ranked in the top ten supply about 7% of the sample. Collection of the sample occurred from a patient who underwent chemoradiotherapy. Every receptor here comes from a human donor with HPV-associated anogenital cancer.

The chain recombines TRBV11-1 with TRBJ1-2; weak D call: TRBD1 (6 bases). Germline CDR1 and CDR2: SGHAT and FQDESV (reference sequence). The V end lost 5 bases, the J end lost 0 bases, and 13 bases lay between the germline ends. The CDR3 is made up of 15 amino acids. The CDR3 sequence is CASSPRTETNYGYTF. CDR3 DNA sequence: TGTGCCAGCAGCCCCAGGACAGAGACTAACTATGGCTACACCTTC.

Note on this clone: Germline and junction disagree at one end, which may indicate a read error. CDR3 amino acids: CVSSIGETGANVLTF. In DNA form, the CDR3 reads TGTGTCAGTAGTATAGGCGAGACTGGGGCCAACGTCCTGACTTTC. The gene calls are TRBV19 and TRBJ2-6; D is unresolved. Per germline, CDR1 LNHDA and CDR2 SQIVND (reference sequence). The CDR3 loop spans 15 amino acids.

The rearrangement joins TRBV28 to TRBJ1-1; a possible D gene is TRBD1 (5 bases). CDR1 and CDR2 (germline): MDHEN, SYDVKM. The CDR3 runs 13 residues. Between the trimmed V and J ends, which lost 7 bases and 2 bases, there was a span of 11 bases. Here the CDR3 DNA reads TGTGCCAGCAAGAATCAGGGAAACACTGAAGCTTTCTTT. This encodes CASKNQGNTEAFF. The full variable domain, in which reference TRBV28 and TRBJ1-1 provide the parts outside the CDR3, is DVKVTQSSRYLVKRTGEKVFLECVQDMDHENMFWYRQDPGLGLRLIYFSYDVKMKEKGDIPEGYSVSREKKERFSLILESASTNQTSMYLCASKNQGNTEAFFGQGTRLTVV.

The rearrangement links TRBV28 to TRBJ2-1; 9 bases map to TRBD2. The junction had 11 bases not matched to a gene; V was cut back by 6 bases and J by 8 bases. There are 15 residues in the CDR3. Germline assignment: CDR1 MDHEN and CDR2 SYDVKM. Here the CDR3 reads CASSPRSGRPDEQFF. DNA for the CDR3: TGTGCCAGCAGCCCCCGGAGCGGGAGGCCCGATGAGCAGTTCTTC.

The V and J genes are TRBV6-1 and TRBJ2-3, with D possibly matching TRBD2 (6 bases). Trimming took off 7 bases at V and 3 bases at J, with 8 bases between the two ends. The CDR3 length is 12 residues. Germline values: CDR1 MNHNS, CDR2 SASEGT. Here the CDR3 DNA reads TGTGCCAGCATTGGGGGGACAGATACGCAGTATTTT. This gives the protein CASIGGTDTQYF.

This rearrangement joins TRBV7-2 to TRBJ2-2, with TRBD2 matching over 7 bases. V was pared by 2 bases and J by 7 bases, with 10 bases of the junction left unmatched. Germline V CDR1 and CDR2: SGHTA, FQGNSA. This CDR3 has 16 amino acids. The CDR3 reads CASSLNGAGAVGELFF. The CDR3 DNA sequence: TGTGCCAGCAGCTTAAATGGTGCGGGAGCAGTCGGGGAGCTGTTTTTT.